This is a list of T cell receptor beta chains from one sample in a study of OX40 agonist ivuxolimab in advanced cancers. Measured with immunoSEQ multiplex PCR; TCRdb has only the in-frame clones, and not every one. This table has approximately 17,000 clones, approximately 84% appearing once. The starting material was CD4+ or CD8+ T cells sorted from blood, obtained in a trial of the OX40 agonist ivuxolimab. The receptor source for this set is an adult with an advanced solid tumor such as melanoma, head and neck, liver or kidney cancer. CDR3s include the opening cysteine and the closing phenylalanine or tryptophan. A D gene is named only where the DNA matches it firmly. Clone size is stated in some rows and not others, as once, few, many or a class when expanded.

>TRBD2|15|TRBV19|TRBJ2-3|NA
TGTGCCAGTAGTTCCTCTAGCGGGAGGATAGATACGCAGTATTTT
CASSSSSGRIDTQYF
>NA|15|TRBV7-6|TRBJ1-1|NA
TGTGCCAGCAGCGTCCTCGGGGGGGAGACGGGTGAAGCTTTCTTT
CASSVLGGETGEAFF
>NA|14|TRBV5-4|TRBJ1-2|NA
TGTGCCAGCAGGCCTGGCGGAGGGCTACGGGGCTACACCTTC
CASRPGGGLRGYTF
>NA|13|TRBV7-8|TRBJ2-7|NA
TGTGCCAGCAGCTTATGGGGGGAGAACGAGCAGTACTTC
CASSLWGENEQYF
>NA|14|TRBV6-5|TRBJ2-7|NA
TGTGCCAGCAGTTCTCCGGGACAAAACTACGAGCAGTACTTC
CASSSPGQNYEQYF
>NA|15|TRBV5-4|TRBJ1-1|NA
TGTGCCAGCAGCTCTGGGTTGGGGATGAACACTGAAGCTTTCTTT
CASSSGLGMNTEAFF
>NA|14|TRBV6-5|TRBJ2-1|NA
TGTGCCAGCAGTTACTCGACAGAATACAATGAGCAGTTCTTC
CASSYSTEYNEQFF
>NA|14|TRBV9|TRBJ2-5|NA
TGTGCCAGCAGCGCCCACGGGTGGGCCGAGACCCAGTACTTC
CASSAHGWAETQYF
>NA|14|TRBV9|TRBJ2-1|NA
TGTGCCAGCAGCCCTGATAGGGGGTACAATGAGCAGTTCTTC
CASSPDRGYNEQFF
>TRBD1|14|TRBV5-1|TRBJ2-7|NA
TGCGCCAGCAGCCTGACAGGGTTTACCTACGAGCAGTACTTC
CASSLTGFTYEQYF
>TRBD1|14|TRBV27|TRBJ2-1|once
TGTGCCAGCAGTTTATACAGGGGTCACAATGAGCAGTTCTTC
CASSLYRGHNEQFF
>TRBD1|15|TRBV19|TRBJ1-5|NA
TGTGCCAGTAGTTTCGGGACAGGGGCGGATCAGCCCCAGCATTTT
CASSFGTGADQPQHF
>NA|14|TRBV19|TRBJ2-2|NA
TGTGCCAGCACCCGGGGAGCCCTCACCGGGGAGCTGTTTTTT
CASTRGALTGELFF
>TRBD2|13|TRBV9|TRBJ2-1|NA
TGTGCCAGCAACCCCGGGGGGGATAATGAGCAGTTCTTC
CASNPGGDNEQFF
>NA|12|TRBV7-9|TRBJ2-2|NA
TGTGCCAGCAGAGAGCTCTCGGGGGAGCTGTTTTTT
CASRELSGELFF
>NA|11|TRBV2|TRBJ2-1|NA
TGTGCCATCCTCGTTGGGAATGAGCAGTTCTTC
CAILVGNEQFF
>NA|13|TRBV4-2|TRBJ1-1|NA
TGTGCCAGCAGCCACCCTGGGGAATCCGAAGCTTTCTTT
CASSHPGESEAFF
>TRBD2|14|TRBV27|TRBJ2-7|NA
TGTGCCAGCAGTTTTGGGGGGGGGTCCTACGAGCAGTACTTC
CASSFGGGSYEQYF
>NA|15|TRBV5-5|TRBJ2-7|NA
TGTGCCAGCAGCTGGGAAGGGCAGGGTGGCGGCGAGCAGTACTTC
CASSWEGQGGGEQYF
>TRBD2|12|TRBV27|TRBJ2-1|NA
TGTGCCAGCAGTTTGGGAGGGAATGAGCAGTTCTTC
CASSLGGNEQFF
>NA|13|TRBV5-8|TRBJ2-7|once
TGTGCCAGCAGCTTACCAGGGGTGGCCGAGCAGTACTTC
CASSLPGVAEQYF
>NA|12|TRBV7-9|TRBJ2-5|NA
TGTGCCAGCACCGACCTAGTGGAGACCCAGTACTTC
CASTDLVETQYF
>NA|13|TRBV9|TRBJ1-1|few
TGTGCCAGCAGCGTAGGTGGCCTGACTGAAGCTTTCTTT
CASSVGGLTEAFF
>NA|15|TRBV19|TRBJ2-1|few
TGTGCCAGTGGCACCGGGACGGACTCCTACAATGAGCAGTTCTTC
CASGTGTDSYNEQFF
>NA|13|TRBV19|TRBJ2-5|NA
TGTGCCAGTAGCTTGAGGGGATCAGAGACCCAGTACTTC
CASSLRGSETQYF
>TRBD2|14|TRBV6-5|TRBJ2-7|NA
TGTGCCAGCAGTTTGAGCGGGGACTCCTACGAGCAGTACTTC
CASSLSGDSYEQYF
>NA|16|TRBV27|TRBJ2-7|once
TGTGCCAGCAGTTTATGGAGAGGGGCGTTAGGCTACGAGCAGTACTTC
CASSLWRGALGYEQYF
>NA|16|TRBV27|TRBJ2-7|NA
TGTGCCAGCAGTTTATCAGGGGGGGACACCACCTACGAGCAGTACTTC
CASSLSGGDTTYEQYF
>TRBD1|15|TRBV2|TRBJ1-5|NA
TGTGCCAGCAGGGCAACAGGGGAAAGCAATCAGCCCCAGCATTTT
CASRATGESNQPQHF
>NA|15|TRBV7-8|TRBJ2-7|NA
TGTGCCAGCGGATTCGGACAGAACAAATTATACGAGCAGTACTTC
CASGFGQNKLYEQYF